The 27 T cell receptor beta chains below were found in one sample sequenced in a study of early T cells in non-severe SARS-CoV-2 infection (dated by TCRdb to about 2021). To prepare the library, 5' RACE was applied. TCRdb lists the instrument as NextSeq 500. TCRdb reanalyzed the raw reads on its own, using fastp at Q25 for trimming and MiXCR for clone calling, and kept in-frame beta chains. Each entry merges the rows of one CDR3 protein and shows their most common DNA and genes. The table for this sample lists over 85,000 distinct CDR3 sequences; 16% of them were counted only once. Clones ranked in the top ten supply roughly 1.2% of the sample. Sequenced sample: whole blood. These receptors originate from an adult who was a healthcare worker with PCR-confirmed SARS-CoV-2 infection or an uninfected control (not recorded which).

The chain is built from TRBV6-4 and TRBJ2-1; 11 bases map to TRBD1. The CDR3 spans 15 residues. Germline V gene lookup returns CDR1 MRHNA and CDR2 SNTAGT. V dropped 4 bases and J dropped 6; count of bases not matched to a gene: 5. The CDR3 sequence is CASSAGQGDSNEQFF. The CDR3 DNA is TGTGCCAGCAGTGCGGGACAGGGGGACTCCAATGAGCAGTTCTTC.

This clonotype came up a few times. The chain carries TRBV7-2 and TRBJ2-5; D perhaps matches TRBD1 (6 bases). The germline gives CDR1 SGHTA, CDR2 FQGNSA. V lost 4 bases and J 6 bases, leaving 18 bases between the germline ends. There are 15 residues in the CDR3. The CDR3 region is CASSSGTWGRKTQYF. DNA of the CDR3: TGTGCCAGCAGCTCCGGGACATGGGGGCGGAAGACCCAGTACTTC.

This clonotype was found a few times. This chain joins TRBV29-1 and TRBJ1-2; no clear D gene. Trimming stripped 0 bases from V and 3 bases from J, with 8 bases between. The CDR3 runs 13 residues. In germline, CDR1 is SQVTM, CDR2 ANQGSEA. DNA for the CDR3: TGCAGCGTTGAAGATTCGGGTTACTATGGCTACACCTTC. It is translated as CSVEDSGYYGYTF.

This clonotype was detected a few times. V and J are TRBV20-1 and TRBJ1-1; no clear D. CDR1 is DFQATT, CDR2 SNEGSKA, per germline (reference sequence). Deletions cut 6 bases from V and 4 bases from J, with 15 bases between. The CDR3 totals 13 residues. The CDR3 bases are TGCAGTGCCCCGGGAACCCTCGGCACTGAAGCTTTCTTT. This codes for CSAPGTLGTEAFF.

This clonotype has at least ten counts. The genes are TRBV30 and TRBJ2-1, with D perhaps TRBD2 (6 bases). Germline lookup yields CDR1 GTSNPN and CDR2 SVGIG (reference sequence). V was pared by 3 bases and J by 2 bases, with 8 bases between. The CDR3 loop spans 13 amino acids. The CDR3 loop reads CAWRGEAYNEQFF. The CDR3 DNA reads TGTGCCTGGAGAGGGGAGGCCTACAATGAGCAGTTCTTC.

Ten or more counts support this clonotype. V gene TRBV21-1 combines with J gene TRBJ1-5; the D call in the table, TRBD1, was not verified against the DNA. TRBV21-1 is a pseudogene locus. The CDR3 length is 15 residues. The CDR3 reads CASSKGPGPHQPQHF. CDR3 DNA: TGTGCCAGCAGCAAGGGGCCGGGACCCCATCAGCCCCAGCATTTT.

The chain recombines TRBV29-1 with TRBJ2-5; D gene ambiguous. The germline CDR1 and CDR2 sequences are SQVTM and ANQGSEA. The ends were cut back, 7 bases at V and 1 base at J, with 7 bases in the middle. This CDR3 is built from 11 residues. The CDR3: CSARLQETQYF. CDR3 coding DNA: TGCAGCGCCCGGCTCCAAGAGACCCAGTACTTC. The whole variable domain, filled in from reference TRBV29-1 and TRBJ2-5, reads SAVISQKPSRDICQRGTSLTIQCQVDSQVTMMFWYRQQPGQSLTLIATANQGSEATYESGFVIDKFPISRPNLTFSTLTVSNMSPEDSSIYLCSARLQETQYFGPGTRLLVL.

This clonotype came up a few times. The CDR3, as DNA: TGTGCCAGCTCACCCCTCAGGGTTTGGGTCGGATCACCCCTCCACTTT. Its protein product is CASSPLRVWVGSPLHF. The chain joins TRBV18 to TRBJ1-6; possible D gene TRBD1, 5 bases. The V and J ends lost 3 bases and 10 bases respectively, with 19 bases between them. This CDR3 region has 16 residues. The germline CDR1 and CDR2 sequences are KGHSH and LQKENI.

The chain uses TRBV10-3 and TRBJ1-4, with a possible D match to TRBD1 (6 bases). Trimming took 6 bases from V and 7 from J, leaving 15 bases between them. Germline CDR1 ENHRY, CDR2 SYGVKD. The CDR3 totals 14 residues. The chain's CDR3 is CAIRAPGEGEKLFF. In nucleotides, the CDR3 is TGTGCCATCAGGGCCCCAGGGGAGGGTGAAAAACTGTTTTTT.

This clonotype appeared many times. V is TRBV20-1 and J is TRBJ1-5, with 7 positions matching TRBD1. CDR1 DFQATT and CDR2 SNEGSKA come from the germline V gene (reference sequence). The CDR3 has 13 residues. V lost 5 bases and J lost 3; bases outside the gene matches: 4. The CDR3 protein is CSAHRGDNQPQHF. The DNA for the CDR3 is TGCAGTGCTCACAGGGGTGACAATCAGCCCCAGCATTTT.

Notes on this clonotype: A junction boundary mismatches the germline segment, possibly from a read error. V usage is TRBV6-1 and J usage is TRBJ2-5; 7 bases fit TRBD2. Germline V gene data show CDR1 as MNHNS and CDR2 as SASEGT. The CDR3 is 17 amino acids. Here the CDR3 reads CASREASGASLSGTQYF. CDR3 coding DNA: TGTGCCAGCAGGGAAGCTAGCGGAGCCTCTTTGTCGGGGACCCAGTACTTC.

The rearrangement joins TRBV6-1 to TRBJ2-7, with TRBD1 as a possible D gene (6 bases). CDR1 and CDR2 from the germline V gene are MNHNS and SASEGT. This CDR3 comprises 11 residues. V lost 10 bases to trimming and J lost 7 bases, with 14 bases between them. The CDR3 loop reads CAITGTREQYF. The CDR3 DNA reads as TGTGCCATTACAGGGACGAGGGAGCAGTACTTC.

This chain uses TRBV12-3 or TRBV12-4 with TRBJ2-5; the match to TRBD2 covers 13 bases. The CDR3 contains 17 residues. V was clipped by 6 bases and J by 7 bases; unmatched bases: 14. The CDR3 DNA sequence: TGTGCCAGCAGCCTCGGGACTAGCGGGAATTTTGTCGGGACCCAGTACTTC. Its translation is CASSLGTSGNFVGTQYF.

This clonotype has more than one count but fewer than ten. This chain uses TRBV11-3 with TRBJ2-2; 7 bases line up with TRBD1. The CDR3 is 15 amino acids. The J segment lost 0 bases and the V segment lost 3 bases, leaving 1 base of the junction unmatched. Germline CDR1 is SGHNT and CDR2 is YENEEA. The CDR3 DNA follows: TGTGCCAGCAGCTTTCAGGGGGCGAACACCGGGGAGCTGTTTTTT. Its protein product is CASSFQGANTGELFF.

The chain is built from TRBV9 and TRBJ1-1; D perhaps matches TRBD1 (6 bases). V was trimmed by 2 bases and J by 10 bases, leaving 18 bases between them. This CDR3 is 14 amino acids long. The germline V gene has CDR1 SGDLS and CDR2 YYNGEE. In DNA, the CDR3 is TGTGCCAGCAGCGTTGGGGACACCTCCTCTCGAGCTTTCTTT. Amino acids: CASSVGDTSSRAFF.

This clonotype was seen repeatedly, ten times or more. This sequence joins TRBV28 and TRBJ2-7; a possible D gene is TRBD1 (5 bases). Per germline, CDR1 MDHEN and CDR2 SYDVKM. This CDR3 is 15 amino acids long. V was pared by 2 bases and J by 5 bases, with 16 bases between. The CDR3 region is CASSLIGQGLHEQYF. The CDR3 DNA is TGTGCCAGCAGTTTAATTGGGCAGGGTTTGCACGAGCAGTACTTC.

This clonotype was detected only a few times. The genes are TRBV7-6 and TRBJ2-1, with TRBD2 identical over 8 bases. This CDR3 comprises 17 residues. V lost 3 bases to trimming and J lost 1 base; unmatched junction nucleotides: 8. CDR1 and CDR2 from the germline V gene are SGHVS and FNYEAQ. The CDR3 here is CASSLSIAGTSYNEQFF. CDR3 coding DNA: TGTGCCAGCAGCTTGTCGATAGCGGGAACATCCTACAATGAGCAGTTCTTC.

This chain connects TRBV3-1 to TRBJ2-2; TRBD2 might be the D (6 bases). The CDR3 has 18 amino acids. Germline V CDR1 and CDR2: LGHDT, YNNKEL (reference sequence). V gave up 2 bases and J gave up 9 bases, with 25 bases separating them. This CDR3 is CASSQRGSKGLFTRELFF. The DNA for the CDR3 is TGTGCCAGCAGCCAAAGGGGATCTAAGGGACTTTTTACGCGGGAGCTGTTTTTT.

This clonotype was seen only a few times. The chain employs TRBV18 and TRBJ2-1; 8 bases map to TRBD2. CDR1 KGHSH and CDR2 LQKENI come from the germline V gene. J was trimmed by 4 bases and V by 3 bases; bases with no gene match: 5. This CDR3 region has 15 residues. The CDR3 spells CASSPQRGSYNEQFF. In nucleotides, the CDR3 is TGTGCCAGCTCACCCCAGCGGGGGTCATACAATGAGCAGTTCTTC.

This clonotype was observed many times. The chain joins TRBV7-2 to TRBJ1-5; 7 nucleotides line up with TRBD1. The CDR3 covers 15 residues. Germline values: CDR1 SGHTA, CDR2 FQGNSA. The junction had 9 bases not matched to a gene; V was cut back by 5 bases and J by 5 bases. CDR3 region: CASSPLTGVDQPQHF. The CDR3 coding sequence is TGTGCCAGCAGCCCACTCACAGGGGTGGATCAGCCCCAGCATTTT.

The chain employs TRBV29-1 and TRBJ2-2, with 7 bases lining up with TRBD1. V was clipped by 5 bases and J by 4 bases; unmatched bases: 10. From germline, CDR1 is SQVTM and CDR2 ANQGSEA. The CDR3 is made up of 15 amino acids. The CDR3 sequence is CSVRGDRVITGELFF. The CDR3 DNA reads TGCAGCGTTCGGGGAGACAGGGTTATCACCGGGGAGCTGTTTTTT.

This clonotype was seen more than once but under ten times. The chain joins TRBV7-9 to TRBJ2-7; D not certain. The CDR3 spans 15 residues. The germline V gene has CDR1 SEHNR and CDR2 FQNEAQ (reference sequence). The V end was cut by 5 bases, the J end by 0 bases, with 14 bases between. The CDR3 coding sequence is TGTGCCAGCAGCCCTCCTGGGATTAGCTCCTACGAGCAGTACTTC. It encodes CASSPPGISSYEQYF.

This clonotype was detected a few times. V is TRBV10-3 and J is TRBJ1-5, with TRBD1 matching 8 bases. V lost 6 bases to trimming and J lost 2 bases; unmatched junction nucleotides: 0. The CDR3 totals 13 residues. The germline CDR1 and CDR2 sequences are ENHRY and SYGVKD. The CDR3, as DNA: TGTGCCATCAGGACAGGGGGCAATCAGCCCCAGCATTTT. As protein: CAIRTGGNQPQHF.

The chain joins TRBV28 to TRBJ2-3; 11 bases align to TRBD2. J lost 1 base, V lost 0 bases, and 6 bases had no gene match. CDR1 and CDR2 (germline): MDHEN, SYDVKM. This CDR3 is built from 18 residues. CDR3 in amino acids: CASSLWASGGPRTDTQYF. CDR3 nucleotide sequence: TGTGCCAGCAGTTTATGGGCTAGCGGGGGGCCCCGCACAGATACGCAGTATTTT.

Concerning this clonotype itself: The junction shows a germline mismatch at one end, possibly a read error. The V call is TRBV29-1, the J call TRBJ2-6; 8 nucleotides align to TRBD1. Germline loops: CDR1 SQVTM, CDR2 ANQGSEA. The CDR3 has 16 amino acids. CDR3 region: CSGVTGAGRGANVQTF. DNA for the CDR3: TGCAGCGGTGTGACAGGGGCCGGGAGAGGGGCCAACGTCCAGACTTTC. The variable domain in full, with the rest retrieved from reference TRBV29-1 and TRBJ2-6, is SAVISQKPSRDICQRGTSLTIQCQVDSQVTMMFWYRQQPGQSLTLIATANQGSEATYESGFVIDKFPISRPNLTFSTLTVSNMSPEDSSIYLCSGVTGAGRGANVQTFGAGSRLTVL.

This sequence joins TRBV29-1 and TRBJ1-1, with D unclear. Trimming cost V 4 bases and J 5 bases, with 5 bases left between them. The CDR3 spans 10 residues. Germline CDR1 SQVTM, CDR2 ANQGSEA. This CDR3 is CSVAGTEAFF. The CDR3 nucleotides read TGCAGCGTTGCTGGAACTGAAGCTTTCTTT.

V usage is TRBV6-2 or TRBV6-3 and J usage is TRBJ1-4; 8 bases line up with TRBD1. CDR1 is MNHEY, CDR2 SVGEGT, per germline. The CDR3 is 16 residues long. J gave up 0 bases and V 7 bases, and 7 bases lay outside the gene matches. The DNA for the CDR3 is TGTGCCAGCACACGTCGGACAGGGCCAACTAATGAAAAACTGTTTTTT. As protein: CASTRRTGPTNEKLFF.